These T cell receptor beta chains were read from a single sample in a study of cytomegalovirus exposure and HLA in healthy donors. Sequencing used immunoSEQ multiplex PCR; TCRdb keeps in-frame clones, though not all of them. Among roughly 180,000 clones listed, approximately 78% were seen once. The specimen was PBMCs. These receptors came from a woman younger than 30 in good health and CMV-seronegative. The CDR3 runs from the conserved cysteine through the conserved F or W. D genes are given only for firm matches. The size field is filled for only some rows; it gives once, few, many or a size class.

NA	TRBV27	TRBJ1-2	TRBD1	CASSSDRELDGYTF	TGTGCCAGCAGTTCGGACAGGGAGTTAGATGGCTACACCTTC
NA	TRBV28	TRBJ2-7	TRBD1	CASSFGEAGQGDEQYF	TGTGCCAGCAGTTTTGGGGAAGCGGGACAGGGAGATGAGCAGTACTTC
NA	TRBV9	TRBJ1-4	NA	CASSVRQTNEKLFF	TGTGCCAGCAGCGTTCGACAGACTAATGAAAAACTGTTTTTT
NA	TRBV28	TRBJ1-2	TRBD1	CASRKDRGFNYGYTF	TGTGCCAGCAGAAAAGACAGGGGGTTCAACTATGGCTACACCTTC
once	TRBV4-3	TRBJ2-7	NA	CASSREARSYEQYF	TGCGCCAGCAGCCGCGAGGCCCGCTCCTACGAGCAGTACTTC
NA	TRBV15	TRBJ2-1	TRBD2	CATSRGGERNEQFF	TGTGCCACCAGCAGGGGGGGGGAGCGCAATGAGCAGTTCTTC
NA	TRBV6-6	TRBJ1-5	TRBD1	CASRSPGQGNQPQHF	TGTGCCAGCAGGTCTCCGGGACAGGGAAATCAGCCCCAGCATTTT
NA	TRBV19	TRBJ2-3	TRBD2	CASSIMGPIAGRDTQYF	TGTGCCAGTAGTATAATGGGCCCTATAGCGGGGAGAGATACGCAGTATTTT
NA	TRBV11-2	TRBJ2-1	TRBD2	CASSLWAGARLREQFF	TGTGCCAGCAGCCTCTGGGCGGGAGCTCGCCTACGGGAGCAGTTCTTC
NA	TRBV2	TRBJ1-2	TRBD1	CASREQGTYGYTF	TGTGCCAGCAGAGAACAGGGGACCTATGGCTACACCTTC
once	TRBV5-6	TRBJ1-6	NA	CASSSWGLSNSPLHF	TGTGCCAGCAGCTCCTGGGGCCTCAGCAATTCACCCCTCCACTTT
NA	TRBV6-5	TRBJ2-6	NA	CASSYGGTGANVLTF	TGTGCCAGCAGTTACGGAGGTACTGGGGCCAACGTCCTGACTTTC
NA	TRBV18	TRBJ2-1	NA	CASSSGEGKQFF	TGTGCCAGCTCATCAGGGGAGGGAAAGCAGTTCTTC
few	TRBV7-9	TRBJ1-1	TRBD1	CASSPEPGQGFPEAFF	TGTGCCAGCAGCCCGGAGCCGGGACAGGGATTTCCTGAAGCTTTCTTT
NA	TRBV14	TRBJ2-7	NA	CASSHRQGGYEQYF	TGTGCCAGCAGCCATCGTCAGGGTGGGTACGAGCAGTACTTC
NA	TRBV6-1	TRBJ2-5	TRBD2	CASSRSGWQETQYF	TGTGCCAGCAGTCGTAGCGGGTGGCAAGAGACCCAGTACTTC
NA	TRBV13	TRBJ1-2	NA	CASSPGTNYGYTF	TGTGCCAGCAGCCCGGGGACTAACTATGGCTACACCTTC
NA	TRBV27	TRBJ2-2	NA	CASSFLGLTPGELFF	TGTGCCAGCAGTTTCCTGGGACTCACACCCGGGGAGCTGTTTTTT
once	TRBV4-2	TRBJ2-7	TRBD2	CASSTSPYEAGDREQYF	TGTGCCAGCAGCACAAGCCCCTATGAAGCGGGAGATCGCGAGCAGTACTTC
NA	TRBV6-1	TRBJ2-5	TRBD1	CATSDRGLSETQYF	TGTGCCACCTCGGACAGGGGGCTCTCAGAGACCCAGTACTTC
NA	TRBV18	TRBJ2-5	NA	CASSPGGAGETQYF	TGTGCCAGCTCACCAGGAGGGGCGGGAGAGACCCAGTACTTC
NA	TRBV28	TRBJ1-5	TRBD1	CASSPTGMGSNQPQHF	TGTGCCAGCAGCCCGACAGGGATGGGGAGCAATCAGCCCCAGCATTTT
NA	TRBV2	TRBJ2-7	NA	CASTRDSYEQYF	TGTGCCAGCACGAGAGACAGTTACGAGCAGTACTTC
NA	TRBV29-1	TRBJ1-4	NA	CSVDIPGLAKLFF	TGCAGCGTTGATATACCTGGGCTTGCAAAACTGTTTTTT
NA	TRBV11-2	TRBJ1-1	TRBD1	CASSFDRVATEAFF	TGTGCCAGCAGCTTTGACAGGGTTGCCACTGAAGCTTTCTTT
NA	TRBV15	TRBJ2-5	NA	CATSREIPGEGETQYF	TGTGCCACCAGCAGAGAGATACCAGGGGAAGGAGAGACCCAGTACTTC
NA	TRBV18	TRBJ2-3	NA	CASSPIITGRTDTQYF	TGTGCCAGCTCACCAATCATAACAGGTCGGACAGATACGCAGTATTTT